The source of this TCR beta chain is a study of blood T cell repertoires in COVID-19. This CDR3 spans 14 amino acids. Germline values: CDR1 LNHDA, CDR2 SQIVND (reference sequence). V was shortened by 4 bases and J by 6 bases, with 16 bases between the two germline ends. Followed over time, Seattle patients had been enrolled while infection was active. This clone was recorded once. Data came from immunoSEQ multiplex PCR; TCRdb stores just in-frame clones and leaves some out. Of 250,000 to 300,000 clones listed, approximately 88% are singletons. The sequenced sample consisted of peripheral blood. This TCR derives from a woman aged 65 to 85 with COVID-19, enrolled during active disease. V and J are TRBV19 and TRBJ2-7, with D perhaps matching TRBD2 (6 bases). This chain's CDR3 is CASSKGLLPGEQYF. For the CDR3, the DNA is TGTGCCAGTAGTAAGGGACTTCTCCCCGGCGAGCAGTACTTC.